This T cell receptor (beta chain) was identified in a study of blood T cell repertoires in COVID-19. The CDR3 sequence is 15 residues long. The ends were cut back, 3 bases at V and 2 bases at J, with 11 bases in the middle. Per the germline V gene, CDR1 is LNHDA and CDR2 is SQIVND (reference sequence). TCRdb's copy holds only in-frame clones and misses some; the assay was immunoSEQ multiplex PCR. The repertoire includes about 200,000 clones, roughly 90% of them detected once, and 0.75% to 0.95% sits in the top ten. Concerning this clone: The sample holds other DNA sequences that translate to the same CDR3.

The source material was peripheral blood. The chain combines TRBV19 with TRBJ1-5; unclear D gene. The clonotype was recovered from a woman aged 70-85 years with acute or convalescent COVID-19. The CDR3 DNA follows: TGTGCCAGTAGTATTCGAGGTTCGGGCAATCAGCCCCAGCATTTT. This translates into CASSIRGSGNQPQHF.